This is a list of T cell receptor beta chains from one sample in a study of PD-L1 blockade in urothelial cancer. Produced via immunoSEQ multiplex PCR; TCRdb's table is partial and in-frame only. The table includes 40,000 to 45,000 clones, almost 85% detected once. The sequences come from PBMCs, collected around atezolizumab (anti-PD-L1) treatment. These receptors all come from a man between 65 and 80 years old with urothelial cancer. Both conserved end residues are part of each CDR3. Fields, in order: D gene, J gene, V gene, CDR3 DNA, CDR3 protein. A D gene is named only where the DNA matches it firmly.

-	TRBJ2-1	TRBV27	TGTGCCAGCAGAAACAGGGAAGCGGATGAGCAGTTCTTC	CASRNREADEQFF
-	TRBJ1-1	TRBV18	TGTGCCAGCTCACTAAGCTTGGGAGAGGGAGCTTTCTTT	CASSLSLGEGAFF
TRBD1	TRBJ2-2	TRBV10-3	TGTGCCATCAGATTGACCGGGACAGGGGTCGGAGGGGAGCTGTTTTTT	CAIRLTGTGVGGELFF
TRBD1	TRBJ2-3	TRBV18	TGTGCCAGCTCACCTTTTGACAGGGTGAAAGATACGCAGTATTTT	CASSPFDRVKDTQYF
-	TRBJ1-1	TRBV7-2	TGTGCCAGCAGCCCCCGATCCGGGGGGACTGAAGCTTTCTTT	CASSPRSGGTEAFF
-	TRBJ2-3	TRBV6-1	TGTGCCAGCAGCCAGGGGCCTGGCACAGATACGCAGTATTTT	CASSQGPGTDTQYF
-	TRBJ1-5	TRBV19	TGTGCCAGTAGTATGTCAGGCAGGGAGCCCCAGCATTTT	CASSMSGREPQHF
TRBD1	TRBJ2-3	TRBV6-1	TGTGCCAGCAGTGAAGGGGACAGGGGGAACTCAGATACGCAGTATTTT	CASSEGDRGNSDTQYF
TRBD1	TRBJ1-1	TRBV7-2	TGTGCCAGCAGCTTTTGGGACAGGGGCCATCTGAACACTGAAGCTTTCTTT	CASSFWDRGHLNTEAFF
TRBD2	TRBJ2-7	TRBV11-2	TGTGCCAGCAGCTTACCACTAGCGGGGCCCGCCTACGAGCAGTACTTC	CASSLPLAGPAYEQYF
TRBD1	TRBJ2-1	TRBV6-5	TGTGCCAGCAGTCCGGACAGGAGCTCCTACAATGAGCAGTTCTTC	CASSPDRSSYNEQFF
TRBD1	TRBJ1-1	TRBV7-8	TGTGCCAGCAGCTTCGGGACAGAAAACACTGAAGCTTTCTTT	CASSFGTENTEAFF
TRBD1	TRBJ1-2	TRBV28	TGTGCCAGCAGTTCGAGGGACAGGGCTCTAGAGGGCTACACCTTC	CASSSRDRALEGYTF
TRBD2	TRBJ2-1	TRBV13	TGTGCCAGCAGCGGGGGACTAGCAGAATCCTCGGAGCGCAATGAGCAGTTCTTC	CASSGGLAESSERNEQFF